This TCR beta chain comes out of a study of OX40 agonist ivuxolimab in advanced cancers. Study in general: People in dose escalation had one of these cancers: hepatocellular carcinoma, melanoma, renal cell or head and neck cancer. Participants could have had prior anti-PD-1, anti-PD-L1 or anti-CTLA-4 therapy, and more than 35% had some.

Comment on this clone: Its antigen is currently unknown.

Study-wide results and caveats: The study observed clonal expansion of CD4+ and CD8+ blood T cells by week 6 at 0.1 to 3.0 mg/kg. On average, CD8+ T cells had more expanded clones than CD4+.

CDR3 size: 14 residues. Germline V gene sequence: CDR1 SGHNT, CDR2 YYREEE (reference sequence). V dropped 4 bases and J dropped 3; count of bases not matched to a gene: 6. The protocol was immunoSEQ multiplex PCR, while the TCRdb copy is restricted to in-frame clones and leaves out a portion. The sample records 55,000 to 70,000 clones, approximately 83% being singletons. This chain connects TRBV5-4 to TRBJ2-7, with 8 bases aligning to TRBD1. The specimen comprised CD4+ or CD8+ T cells sorted from blood, sampled in a trial of the OX40 agonist ivuxolimab. This clonotype originated in an adult with an advanced solid tumor such as melanoma, head and neck, liver or kidney cancer. CDR3 sequence: CASSHGTGRYEQYF. In nucleotides, the CDR3 is TGTGCCAGCAGCCACGGGACAGGTCGCTACGAGCAGTACTTC.